This T cell receptor (beta chain) emerged from a study of T cell changes during pregnancy in multiple sclerosis. This CDR3 has 17 residues. The V and J ends lost 2 bases and 5 bases, in that order; junction bases with no gene match: 8. The V gene's germline CDR1 is SGHRS and CDR2 YFSETQ. TCRdb keeps only in-frame clones here, not all; method: immunoSEQ multiplex PCR. The data hold around 56,000 clones, with about nine tenths observed a single time. Sample: peripheral blood, taken in the first trimester of pregnancy. The TCR comes from a female donor in good health, enrolled as a control in a pregnancy study. The V and J genes are TRBV5-1 and TRBJ2-2; 11 nucleotides agree with TRBD2. The CDR3 DNA is TGCGCCAGCAGCTTACTAGCGGGAGTCGGTGGTACCGGGGAGCTGTTTTTT. It encodes CASSLLAGVGGTGELFF.